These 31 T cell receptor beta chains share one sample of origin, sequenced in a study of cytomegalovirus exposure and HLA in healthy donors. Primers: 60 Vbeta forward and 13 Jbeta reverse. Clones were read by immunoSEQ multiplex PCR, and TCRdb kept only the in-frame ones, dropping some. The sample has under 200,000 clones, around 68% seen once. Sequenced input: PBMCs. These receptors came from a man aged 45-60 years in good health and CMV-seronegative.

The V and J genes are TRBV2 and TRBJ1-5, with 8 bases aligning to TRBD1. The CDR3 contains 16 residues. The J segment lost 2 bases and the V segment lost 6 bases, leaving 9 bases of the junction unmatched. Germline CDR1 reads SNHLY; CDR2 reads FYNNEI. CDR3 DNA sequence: TGTGCCAGCAGAGGGGGGCAGGGGGCTGGCAATCAGCCCCAGCATTTT. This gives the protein CASRGGQGAGNQPQHF.

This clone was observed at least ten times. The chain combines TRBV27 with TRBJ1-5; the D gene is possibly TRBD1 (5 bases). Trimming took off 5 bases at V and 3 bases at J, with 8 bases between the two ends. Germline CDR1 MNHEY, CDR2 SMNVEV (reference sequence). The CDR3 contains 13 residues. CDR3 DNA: TGTGCCAGCAGTCAGGGATCCAATCAGCCCCAGCATTTT. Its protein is CASSQGSNQPQHF.

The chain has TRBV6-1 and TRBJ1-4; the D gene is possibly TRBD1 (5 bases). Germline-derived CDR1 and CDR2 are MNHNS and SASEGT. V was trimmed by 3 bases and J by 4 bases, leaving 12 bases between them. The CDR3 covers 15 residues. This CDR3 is CASSEPGGVNEKLFF. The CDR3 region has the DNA TGTGCCAGCAGTGAGCCTGGGGGGGTTAATGAAAAACTGTTTTTT.

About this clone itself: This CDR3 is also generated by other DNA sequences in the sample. CDR3 nucleotide sequence: TGCGCCAGCAGCGAGCGGACAGGCCACGTATCTGGAAACACCATATATTTT. Protein product: CASSERTGHVSGNTIYF. V gene TRBV5-1 combines with J gene TRBJ1-3; 7 nucleotides align to TRBD1. This CDR3 region has 17 residues. Germline assignment: CDR1 SGHRS and CDR2 YFSETQ. Unmatched junction bases numbered 11, after V lost 4 bases and J lost 1 base.

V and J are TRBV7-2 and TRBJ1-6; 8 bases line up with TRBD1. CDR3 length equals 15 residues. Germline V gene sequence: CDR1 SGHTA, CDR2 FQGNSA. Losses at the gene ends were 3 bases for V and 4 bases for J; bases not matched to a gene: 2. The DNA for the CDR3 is TGTGCCAGCAGCTTGGGACAGGTGTATAATTCACCCCTCCACTTT. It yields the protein CASSLGQVYNSPLHF.

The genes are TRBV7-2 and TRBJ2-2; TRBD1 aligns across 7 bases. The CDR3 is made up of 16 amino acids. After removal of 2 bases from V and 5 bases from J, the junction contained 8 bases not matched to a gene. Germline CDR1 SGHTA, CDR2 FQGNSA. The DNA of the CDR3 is TGTGCCAGCAGCTTAATGACAGGGCTGGGAACCGGGGAGCTGTTTTTT. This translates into CASSLMTGLGTGELFF.

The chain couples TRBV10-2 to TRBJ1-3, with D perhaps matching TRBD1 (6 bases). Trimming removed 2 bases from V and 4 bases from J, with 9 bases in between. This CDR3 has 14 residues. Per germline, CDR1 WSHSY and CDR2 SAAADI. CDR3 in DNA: TGCGCCAGCAGTGAGGCAGGGGCGGGAAACACCATATATTTT. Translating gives CASSEAGAGNTIYF.

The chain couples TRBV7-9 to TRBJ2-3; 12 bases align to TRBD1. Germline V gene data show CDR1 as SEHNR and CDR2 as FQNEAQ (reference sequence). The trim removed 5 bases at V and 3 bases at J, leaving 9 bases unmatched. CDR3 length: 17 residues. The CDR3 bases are TGTGCCAGCAGCCTCGGGACAGGGGGCTTTCGAACAGATACGCAGTATTTT. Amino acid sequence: CASSLGTGGFRTDTQYF.

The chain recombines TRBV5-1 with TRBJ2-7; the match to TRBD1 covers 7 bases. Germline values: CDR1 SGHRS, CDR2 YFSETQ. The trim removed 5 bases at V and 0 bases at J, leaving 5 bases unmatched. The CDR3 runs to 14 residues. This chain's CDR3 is CASSEQGSSYEQYF. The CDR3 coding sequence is TGCGCCAGCAGTGAACAGGGGAGCTCCTACGAGCAGTACTTC.

The CDR3 protein is CASSYADSPSYEQYF. CDR3 bases: TGTGCCAGCAGTTACGCCGACAGCCCCTCCTACGAGCAGTACTTC. The V gene is TRBV6-5, the J gene TRBJ2-7, with D perhaps matching TRBD1 (5 bases). CDR1 is MNHEY and CDR2 is SVGAGI in the germline V gene. The CDR3 consists of 15 residues. The V end lost 2 bases, the J end lost 0 bases, and 11 bases lay between the germline ends.

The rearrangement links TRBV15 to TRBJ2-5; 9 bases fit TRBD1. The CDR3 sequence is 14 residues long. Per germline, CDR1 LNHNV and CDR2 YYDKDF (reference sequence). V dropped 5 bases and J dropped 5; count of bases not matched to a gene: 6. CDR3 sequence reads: CATSPDRGVETQYF. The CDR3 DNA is TGTGCCACCAGCCCAGACAGGGGGGTGGAGACCCAGTACTTC.

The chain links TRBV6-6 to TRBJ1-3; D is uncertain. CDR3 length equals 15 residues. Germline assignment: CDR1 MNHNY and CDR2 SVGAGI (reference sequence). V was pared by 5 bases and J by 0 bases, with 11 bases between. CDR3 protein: CASSLPGSSGNTIYF. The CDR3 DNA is TGTGCCAGCAGTCTACCGGGGAGCTCTGGAAACACCATATATTTT.

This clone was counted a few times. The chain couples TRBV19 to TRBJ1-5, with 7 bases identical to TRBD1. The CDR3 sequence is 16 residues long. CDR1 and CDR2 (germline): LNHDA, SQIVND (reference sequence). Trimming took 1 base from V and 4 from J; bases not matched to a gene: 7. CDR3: CASSIGGGGRNQPQHF. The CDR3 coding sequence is TGTGCCAGTAGTATAGGAGGAGGGGGCAGGAATCAGCCCCAGCATTTT.

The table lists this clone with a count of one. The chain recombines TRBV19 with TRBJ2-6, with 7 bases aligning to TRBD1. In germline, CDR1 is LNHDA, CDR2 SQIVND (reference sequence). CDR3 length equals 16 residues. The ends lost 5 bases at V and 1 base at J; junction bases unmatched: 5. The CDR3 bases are TGTGCCAGTAGTGCTAGACAGGGATCTGGGGCCAACGTCCTGACTTTC. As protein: CASSARQGSGANVLTF.

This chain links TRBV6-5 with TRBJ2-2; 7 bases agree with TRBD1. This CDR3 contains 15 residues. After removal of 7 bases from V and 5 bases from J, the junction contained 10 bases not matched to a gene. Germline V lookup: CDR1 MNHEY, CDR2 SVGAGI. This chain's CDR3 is CASTLDRVETGELFF. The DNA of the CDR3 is TGTGCCAGCACCCTAGACAGGGTAGAAACCGGGGAGCTGTTTTTT.

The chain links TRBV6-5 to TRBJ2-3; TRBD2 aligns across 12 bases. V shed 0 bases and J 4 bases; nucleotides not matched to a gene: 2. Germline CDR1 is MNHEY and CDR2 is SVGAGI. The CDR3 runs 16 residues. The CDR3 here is CASSYSLAGGPDTQYF. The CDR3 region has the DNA TGTGCCAGCAGTTACTCGCTAGCGGGGGGGCCAGATACGCAGTATTTT.

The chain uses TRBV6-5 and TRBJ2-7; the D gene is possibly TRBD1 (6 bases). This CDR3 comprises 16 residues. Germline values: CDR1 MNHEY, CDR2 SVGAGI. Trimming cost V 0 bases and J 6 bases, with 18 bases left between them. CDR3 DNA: TGTGCCAGCAGTTACTCTGACAGGCCTCCCCTAGGCGAGCAGTACTTC. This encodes CASSYSDRPPLGEQYF.

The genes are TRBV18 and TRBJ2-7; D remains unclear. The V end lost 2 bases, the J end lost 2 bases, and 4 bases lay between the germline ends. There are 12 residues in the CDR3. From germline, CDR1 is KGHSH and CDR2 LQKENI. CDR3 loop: CASSPSAYEQYF. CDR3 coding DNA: TGTGCCAGCTCACCATCCGCCTACGAGCAGTACTTC.

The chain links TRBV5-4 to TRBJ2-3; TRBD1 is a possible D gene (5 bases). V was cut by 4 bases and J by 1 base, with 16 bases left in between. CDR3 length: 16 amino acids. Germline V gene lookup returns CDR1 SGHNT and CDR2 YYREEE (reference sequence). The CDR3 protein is CASSPEAGIGTDTQYF. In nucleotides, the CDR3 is TGTGCCAGCAGCCCCGAGGCAGGGATCGGCACAGATACGCAGTATTTT.

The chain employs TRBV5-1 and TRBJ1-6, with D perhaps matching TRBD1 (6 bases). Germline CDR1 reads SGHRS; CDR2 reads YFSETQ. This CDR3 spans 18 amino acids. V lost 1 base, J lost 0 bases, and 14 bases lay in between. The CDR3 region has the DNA TGCGCCAGCAGCTTGAGAGGGGGTGGGAGCTCCTATAATTCACCCCTCCACTTT. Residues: CASSLRGGGSSYNSPLHF. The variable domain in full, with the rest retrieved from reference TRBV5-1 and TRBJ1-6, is KAGVTQTPRYLIKTRGQQVTLSCSPISGHRSVSWYQQTPGQGLQFLFEYFSETQRNKGNFPGRFSGRQFSNSRSEMNVSTLELGDSALYLCASSLRGGGSSYNSPLHFGNGTRLTVT.

The chain's CDR3 is CASSSVTGSNEKLFF. The CDR3 nucleotides read TGTGCCAGCTCATCTGTGACAGGTTCAAATGAAAAACTGTTTTTT. V usage is TRBV18 and J usage is TRBJ1-4, with TRBD1 as a possible D gene (6 bases). Per germline, CDR1 KGHSH and CDR2 LQKENI. This CDR3 contains 15 residues. Between the trimmed V and J ends, which lost 5 bases and 5 bases, there was a span of 15 bases.

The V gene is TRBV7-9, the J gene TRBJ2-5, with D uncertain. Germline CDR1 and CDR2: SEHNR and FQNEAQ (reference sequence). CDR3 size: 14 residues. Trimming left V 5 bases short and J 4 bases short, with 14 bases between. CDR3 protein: CASSPRARGETQYF. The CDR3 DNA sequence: TGTGCCAGCAGCCCTAGAGCCCGCGGAGAGACCCAGTACTTC.

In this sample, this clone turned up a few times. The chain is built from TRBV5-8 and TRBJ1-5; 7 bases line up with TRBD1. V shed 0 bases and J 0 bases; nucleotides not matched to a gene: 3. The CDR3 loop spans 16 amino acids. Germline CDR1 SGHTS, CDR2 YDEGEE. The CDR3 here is CASSLGQGISNQPQHF. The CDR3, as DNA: TGTGCCAGCAGCTTGGGACAGGGTATTAGCAATCAGCCCCAGCATTTT.

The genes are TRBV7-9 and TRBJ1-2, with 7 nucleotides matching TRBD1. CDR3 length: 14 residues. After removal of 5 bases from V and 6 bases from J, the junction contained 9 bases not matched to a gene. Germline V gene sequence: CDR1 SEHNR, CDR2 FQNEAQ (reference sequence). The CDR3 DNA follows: TGTGCCAGCAGCCCCGACGTACAGGGGAATGGCTACACCTTC. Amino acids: CASSPDVQGNGYTF.

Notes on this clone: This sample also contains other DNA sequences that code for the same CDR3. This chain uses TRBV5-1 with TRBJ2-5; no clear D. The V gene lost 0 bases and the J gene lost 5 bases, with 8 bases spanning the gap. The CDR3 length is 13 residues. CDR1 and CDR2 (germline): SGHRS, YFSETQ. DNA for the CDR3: TGCGCCAGCAGCTTGGCTAGTGGGGAGACCCAGTACTTC. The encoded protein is CASSLASGETQYF.

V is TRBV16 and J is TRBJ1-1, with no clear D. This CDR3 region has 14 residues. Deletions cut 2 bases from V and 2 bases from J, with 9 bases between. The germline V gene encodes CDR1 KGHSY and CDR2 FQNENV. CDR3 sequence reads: CASSQKRVNTEAFF. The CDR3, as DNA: TGTGCCAGCAGCCAAAAACGGGTAAACACTGAAGCTTTCTTT.

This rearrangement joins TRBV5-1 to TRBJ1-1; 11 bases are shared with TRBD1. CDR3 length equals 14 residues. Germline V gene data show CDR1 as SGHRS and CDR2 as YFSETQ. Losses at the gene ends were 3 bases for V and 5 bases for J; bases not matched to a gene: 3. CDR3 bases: TGCGCCAGCAGCTCGGGACAGGGGGTGACTGAAGCTTTCTTT. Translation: CASSSGQGVTEAFF.

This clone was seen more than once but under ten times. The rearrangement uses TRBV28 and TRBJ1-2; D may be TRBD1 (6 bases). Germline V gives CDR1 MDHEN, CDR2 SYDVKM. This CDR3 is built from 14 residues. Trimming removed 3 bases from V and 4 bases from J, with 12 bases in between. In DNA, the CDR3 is TGTGCCAGCAGTTTCGCCACACAGGGCTATGGCTACACCTTC. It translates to CASSFATQGYGYTF.

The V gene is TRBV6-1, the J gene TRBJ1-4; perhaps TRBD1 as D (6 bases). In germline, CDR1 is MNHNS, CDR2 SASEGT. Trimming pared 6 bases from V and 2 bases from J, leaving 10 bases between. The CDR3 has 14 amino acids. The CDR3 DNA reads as TGTGCCAGCAGGCGAGGGGGTACTAATGAAAAACTGTTTTTT. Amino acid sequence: CASRRGGTNEKLFF.

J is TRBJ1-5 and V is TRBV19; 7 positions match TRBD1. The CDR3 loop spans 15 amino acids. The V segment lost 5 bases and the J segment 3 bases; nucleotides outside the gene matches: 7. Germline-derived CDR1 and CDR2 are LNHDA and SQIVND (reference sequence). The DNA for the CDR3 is TGTGCCAGTAGTTCCGGGGGACAGATCAATCAGCCCCAGCATTTT. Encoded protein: CASSSGGQINQPQHF. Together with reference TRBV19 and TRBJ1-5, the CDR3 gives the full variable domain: DGGITQSPKYLFRKEGQNVTLSCEQNLNHDAMYWYRQDPGQGLRLIYYSQIVNDFQKGDIAEGYSVSREKKESFPLTVTSAQKNPTAFYLCASSSGGQINQPQHFGDGTRLSIL.

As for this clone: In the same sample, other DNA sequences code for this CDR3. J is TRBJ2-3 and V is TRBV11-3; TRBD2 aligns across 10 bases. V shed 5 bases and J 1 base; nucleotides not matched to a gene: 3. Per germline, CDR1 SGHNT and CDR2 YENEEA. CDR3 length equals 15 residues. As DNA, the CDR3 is TGTGCCAGCAGCCCCGGGACTAGCGGCACAGATACGCAGTATTTT. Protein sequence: CASSPGTSGTDTQYF. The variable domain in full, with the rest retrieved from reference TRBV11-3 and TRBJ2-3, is EAGVVQSPRYKIIEKKQPVAFWCNPISGHNTLYWYLQNLGQGPELLIRYENEEAVDDSQLPKDRFSAERLKGVDSTLKIQPAELGDSAVYLCASSPGTSGTDTQYFGPGTRLTVL.